These 20 T cell receptor beta chains were sequenced from one sample in a study of cytomegalovirus exposure and HLA in healthy donors. Primers included in the PCR were 60 Vbeta and 13 Jbeta primers. The protocol was immunoSEQ multiplex PCR, while the TCRdb copy is restricted to in-frame clones and leaves out a portion. The top ten clones hold 1% of a sample with about 170,000 clones, about four fifths of them seen once. Source material: PBMCs. The receptor set was obtained from a woman aged 45-60 years in good health and CMV-seropositive.

This rearrangement joins TRBV5-1 to TRBJ1-1; perhaps TRBD1 as D (5 bases). CDR3 length equals 16 residues. Germline CDR1 and CDR2: SGHRS and YFSETQ. With 4 bases removed from V and 0 bases from J, the gap between germline ends came to 16 bases. DNA of the CDR3: TGCGCCAGCAGCCCAGTGGTGGGGCCACTGAACACTGAAGCTTTCTTT. Protein product: CASSPVVGPLNTEAFF.

V is TRBV4-2 and J is TRBJ2-1; D call uncertain. From germline, CDR1 is LGHNA and CDR2 YNFKEQ. V gave up 0 bases and J gave up 0 bases, with 12 bases separating them. CDR3 length: 17 amino acids. Here the CDR3 DNA reads TGTGCCAGCAGCCAAGATCGGTATCTGAGCTCCTACAATGAGCAGTTCTTC. It encodes CASSQDRYLSSYNEQFF.

The V gene is TRBV5-1, the J gene TRBJ2-1, with 14 bases matching TRBD2. CDR1 and CDR2 (germline): SGHRS, YFSETQ. The J segment lost 7 bases and the V segment lost 7 bases, leaving 16 bases of the junction unmatched. The length of the CDR3 is 18 residues. As DNA, the CDR3 is TGCGCCAGCCAGGGACAGCCGGGACTAGCGGGAGTGAGGAATGAGCAGTTCTTC. It specifies CASQGQPGLAGVRNEQFF.

The chain couples TRBV7-2 to TRBJ2-5; TRBD2 is a possible D gene (6 bases). The length of the CDR3 is 13 residues. CDR1 SGHTA and CDR2 FQGNSA come from the germline V gene. V was clipped by 7 bases and J by 5 bases, with 14 bases between them. CDR3 region: CASTYWGEETQYF. The CDR3 bases are TGTGCCAGCACCTACTGGGGGGAGGAGACCCAGTACTTC.

The rearrangement uses TRBV5-1 and TRBJ2-5, with 8 bases aligning to TRBD1. V trimming: 4 bases; J trimming: 1 base; junction bases outside the gene matches: 0. Per germline, CDR1 SGHRS and CDR2 YFSETQ. The CDR3 spans 13 residues. The CDR3 bases are TGCGCCAGCAGCGGACAGGGCCAAGAGACCCAGTACTTC. Protein product: CASSGQGQETQYF.

The chain is built from TRBV27 and TRBJ2-4; TRBD2 matches at 10 bases. V was pared by 3 bases and J by 7 bases, with 9 bases of the junction left unmatched. Germline lookup yields CDR1 MNHEY and CDR2 SMNVEV (reference sequence). The CDR3 loop spans 16 amino acids. CDR3 sequence (DNA): TGTGCCAGCAGTTTTCGAGCGGGGGGGCTGGGGAACATTCAGTACTTC. It encodes CASSFRAGGLGNIQYF.

This clone appeared a few times. The rearrangement links TRBV12-5 to TRBJ2-5; weak D call: TRBD1 (5 bases). V was trimmed by 5 bases and J by 5 bases, leaving 24 bases between them. From germline, CDR1 is LGHNT and CDR2 FRNRAP. CDR3 length: 17 residues. This chain's CDR3 is CASGIPPFTGCGETQYF. DNA for the CDR3: TGTGCTAGTGGTATCCCCCCATTTACAGGATGTGGGGAGACCCAGTACTTC.

The J gene is TRBJ2-1, the V gene TRBV19; a possible D gene is TRBD1 (5 bases). This CDR3 comprises 16 residues. In germline, CDR1 is LNHDA, CDR2 SQIVND (reference sequence). V was shortened by 3 bases and J by 3 bases, with 15 bases between the two germline ends. The DNA of the CDR3 is TGTGCCAGTAGTATTAACTCGGCAGGGATCTACAATGAGCAGTTCTTC. Its translation is CASSINSAGIYNEQFF. Full variable domain (missing parts from reference TRBV19 and TRBJ2-1): DGGITQSPKYLFRKEGQNVTLSCEQNLNHDAMYWYRQDPGQGLRLIYYSQIVNDFQKGDIAEGYSVSREKKESFPLTVTSAQKNPTAFYLCASSINSAGIYNEQFFGPGTRLTVL.

The chain carries TRBV5-4 and TRBJ1-2; 7 bases are shared with TRBD1. Trimming at V came to 3 bases and at J to 4 bases, leaving 6 bases not matched to a gene. The CDR3 spans 14 residues. The V gene's germline CDR1 is SGHNT and CDR2 YYREEE (reference sequence). CDR3 bases: TGTGCCAGCAGCTGGGACAGAAGTACCTATGGCTACACCTTC. Its translation: CASSWDRSTYGYTF.

This chain connects TRBV4-3 to TRBJ2-2; D call uncertain. Germline V gene lookup returns CDR1 LGHNA and CDR2 YSLEER. The V end lost 5 bases, the J end lost 6 bases, and 16 bases lay between the germline ends. CDR3 length equals 15 residues. The CDR3 here is CASSSSPGGAGELFF. DNA of the CDR3: TGCGCCAGCAGCTCAAGCCCGGGTGGCGCCGGGGAGCTGTTTTTT.

The chain joins TRBV5-1 to TRBJ1-2; D call uncertain. This CDR3 spans 15 amino acids. Per the germline V gene, CDR1 is SGHRS and CDR2 is YFSETQ. Trimming shortened V by 2 bases and J by 2 bases, and 13 bases separated the two germline ends. The chain's CDR3 is CASSLLPTPNYGYTF. The DNA of the CDR3 is TGCGCCAGCAGCTTACTCCCGACACCGAACTATGGCTACACCTTC.

The V gene is TRBV2, the J gene TRBJ2-5; D possibly corresponds to TRBD2 (5 bases). Germline CDR1 reads SNHLY; CDR2 reads FYNNEI. V was clipped by 6 bases and J by 7 bases, with 15 bases between them. There are 13 residues in the CDR3. The CDR3 here is CASRGAGIWTQYF. The CDR3 DNA is TGTGCCAGCAGGGGAGCCGGGATTTGGACCCAGTACTTC.

The chain joins TRBV4-3 to TRBJ1-4; possibly TRBD1 for D (6 bases). This CDR3 spans 13 amino acids. Trimming shortened V by 5 bases and J by 10 bases, and 14 bases separated the two germline ends. CDR1 and CDR2 (germline): LGHNA, YSLEER. For the CDR3, the DNA is TGCGCCAGCAGCGTTACCCGGGACACAAAACTGTTTTTT. It specifies CASSVTRDTKLFF.

This chain joins TRBV25-1 and TRBJ2-7; D perhaps matches TRBD1 (6 bases). This CDR3 has 15 amino acids. Between the trimmed V and J ends, which lost 2 bases and 2 bases, there was a span of 13 bases. Germline CDR1 is MGHDK and CDR2 is SYGVNS. As DNA, the CDR3 is TGTGCCAGCAGTGAACTTTTTACAGGGCCCTACGAGCAGTACTTC. It is translated as CASSELFTGPYEQYF.

In its sample, this clone was seen a few times. The chain is built from TRBV18 and TRBJ2-1, with TRBD1 identical over 8 bases. This CDR3 region has 16 residues. V lost 3 bases and J lost 1; bases outside the gene matches: 5. CDR1 is KGHSH, CDR2 LQKENI, per germline. This chain's CDR3 is CASSPSTGESYNEQFF. As DNA, the CDR3 is TGTGCCAGCTCACCCTCGACAGGGGAGTCCTACAATGAGCAGTTCTTC. The complete variable domain, with remaining parts taken from reference TRBV18 and TRBJ2-1, reads NAGVMQNPRHLVRRRGQEARLRCSPMKGHSHVYWYRQLPEEGLKFMVYLQKENIIDESGMPKERFSAEFPKEGPSILRIQQVVRGDSAAYFCASSPSTGESYNEQFFGPGTRLTVL.

This clone was counted only a few times. This rearrangement joins TRBV2 to TRBJ1-6, with a tentative D call TRBD1 (5 bases). Germline CDR1 reads SNHLY; CDR2 reads FYNNEI. With 7 bases removed from V and 6 bases from J, the gap between germline ends came to 10 bases. The CDR3 consists of 13 residues. This chain's CDR3 is CASIGRGNSPLHF. The CDR3 bases are TGTGCCAGCATTGGAAGGGGTAATTCACCCCTCCACTTT.

V gene TRBV5-1 combines with J gene TRBJ2-5; 7 nucleotides match TRBD2. This CDR3 has 15 amino acids. Germline CDR1 reads SGHRS; CDR2 reads YFSETQ. V shed 0 bases, J shed 5 bases, and the junction held 7 bases outside the gene matches. This CDR3 is CASSLEAGKWETQYF. The CDR3 DNA reads TGCGCCAGCAGCTTGGAAGCGGGGAAGTGGGAGACCCAGTACTTC.

The chain couples TRBV2 to TRBJ1-2; 7 nucleotides line up with TRBD1. The V segment lost 7 bases and the J segment 8 bases; nucleotides outside the gene matches: 10. The length of the CDR3 is 13 residues. Germline assignment: CDR1 SNHLY and CDR2 FYNNEI. The CDR3 sequence is CASTLQGFEGYTF. CDR3 in DNA: TGTGCCAGCACCTTACAGGGGTTCGAAGGCTACACCTTC.

The gene calls are TRBV30 and TRBJ1-2; 7 bases line up with TRBD1. Germline CDR1 reads GTSNPN; CDR2 reads SVGIG (reference sequence). The CDR3 is 14 amino acids. The J segment lost 7 bases and the V segment lost 2 bases, leaving 10 bases of the junction unmatched. The CDR3 loop reads CAWSMWQGEGGYTF. The CDR3 DNA reads TGTGCCTGGAGTATGTGGCAGGGGGAAGGTGGCTACACCTTC.

J is TRBJ1-1 and V is TRBV11-2; the match to TRBD1 covers 10 bases. CDR3 length: 13 residues. The germline V gene has CDR1 SGHAT and CDR2 FQNNGV. Losses at the gene ends were 7 bases for V and 10 bases for J; bases not matched to a gene: 9. CDR3 region: CASTIDRGRGAFF. The CDR3 nucleotides read TGTGCCAGCACCATAGACAGGGGGCGAGGAGCTTTCTTT. Full variable domain (remainder filled in from reference TRBV11-2 and TRBJ1-1): EAGVAQSPRYKIIEKRQSVAFWCNPISGHATLYWYQQILGQGPKLLIQFQNNGVVDDSQLPKDRFSAERLKGVDSTLKIQPAKLEDSAVYLCASTIDRGRGAFFGQGTRLTVV.